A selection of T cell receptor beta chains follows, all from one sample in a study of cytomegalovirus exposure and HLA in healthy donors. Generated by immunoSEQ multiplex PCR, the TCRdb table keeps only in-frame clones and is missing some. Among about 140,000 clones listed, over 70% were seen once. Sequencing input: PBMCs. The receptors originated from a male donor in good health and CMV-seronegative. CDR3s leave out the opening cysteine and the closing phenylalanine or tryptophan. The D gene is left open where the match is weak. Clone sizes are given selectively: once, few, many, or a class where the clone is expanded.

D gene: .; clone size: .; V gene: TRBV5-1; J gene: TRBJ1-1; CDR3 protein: ASSLIDLLNTEAF
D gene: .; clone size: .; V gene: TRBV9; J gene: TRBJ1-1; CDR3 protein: ASGDLGGVTEAF
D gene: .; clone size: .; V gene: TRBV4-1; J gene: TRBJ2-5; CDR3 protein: ASSQGSGQETQY
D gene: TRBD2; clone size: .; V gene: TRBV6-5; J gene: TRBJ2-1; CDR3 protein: ASSYLSGGGYNEQF
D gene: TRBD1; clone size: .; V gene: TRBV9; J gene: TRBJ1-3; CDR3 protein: ASSVGVLTGGVPFSGNTIY
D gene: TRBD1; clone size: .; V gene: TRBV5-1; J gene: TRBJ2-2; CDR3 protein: ASSLGQGIGELF
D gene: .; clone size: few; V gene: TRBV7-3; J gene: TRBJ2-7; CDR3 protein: ASSPPSSPVQY
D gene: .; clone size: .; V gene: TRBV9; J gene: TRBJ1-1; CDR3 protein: ASSVRRNTEAF
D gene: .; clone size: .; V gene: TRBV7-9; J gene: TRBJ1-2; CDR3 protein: ASSPPGGGLNYGYT
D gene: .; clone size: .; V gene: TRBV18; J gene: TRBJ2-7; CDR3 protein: ASSPVGALGSYEQY
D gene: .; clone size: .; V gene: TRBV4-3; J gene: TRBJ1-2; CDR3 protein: ASSQEPRTDYGYT
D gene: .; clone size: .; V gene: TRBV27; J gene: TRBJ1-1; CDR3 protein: ASSLSASVDHTEAF
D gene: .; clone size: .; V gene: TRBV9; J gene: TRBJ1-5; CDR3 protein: ASSPFRGINQPQH
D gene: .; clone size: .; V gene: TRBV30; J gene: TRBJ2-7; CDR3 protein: AWSQGTWEQY
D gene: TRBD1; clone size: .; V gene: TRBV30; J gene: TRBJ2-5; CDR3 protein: AWESGTGKETQY
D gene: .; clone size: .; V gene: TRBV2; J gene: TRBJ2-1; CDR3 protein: ASSEDGLSYNEQF
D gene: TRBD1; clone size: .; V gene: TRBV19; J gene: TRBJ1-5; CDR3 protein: ASRERTGGNQPQH
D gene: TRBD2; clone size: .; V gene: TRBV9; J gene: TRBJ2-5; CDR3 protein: ASSPPGLAGGGEQTQY
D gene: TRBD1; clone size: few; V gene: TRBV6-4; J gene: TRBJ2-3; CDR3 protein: ASSGTGDTDTQY
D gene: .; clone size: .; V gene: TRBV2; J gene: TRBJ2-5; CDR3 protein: ASSARDGIQY
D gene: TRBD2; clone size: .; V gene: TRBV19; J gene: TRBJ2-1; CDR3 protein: ASRSSGGQYNEQF
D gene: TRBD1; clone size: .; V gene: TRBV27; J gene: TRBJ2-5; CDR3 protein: ASSPQTGSTGTQY
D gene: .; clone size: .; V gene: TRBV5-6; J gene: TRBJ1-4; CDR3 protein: ASSPNGHGTLATNEKLF
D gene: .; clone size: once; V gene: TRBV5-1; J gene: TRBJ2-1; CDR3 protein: ASSSGPSAEQF
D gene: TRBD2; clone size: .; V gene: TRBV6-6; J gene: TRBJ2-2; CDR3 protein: ASSWTSGVSGELF
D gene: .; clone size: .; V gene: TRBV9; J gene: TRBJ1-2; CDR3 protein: ASDNRVGYT
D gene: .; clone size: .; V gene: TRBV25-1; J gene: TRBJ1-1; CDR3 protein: ASSDGAQNTEAF
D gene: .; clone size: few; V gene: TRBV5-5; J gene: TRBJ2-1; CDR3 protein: ASSRSAGFNEQF
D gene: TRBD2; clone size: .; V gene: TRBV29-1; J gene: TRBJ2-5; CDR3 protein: SVVTSGGTQETQY
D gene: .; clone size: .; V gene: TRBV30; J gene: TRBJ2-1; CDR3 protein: AGTGGLAGGTNNEQF
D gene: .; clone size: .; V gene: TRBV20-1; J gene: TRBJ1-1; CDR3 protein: SAREGLSV
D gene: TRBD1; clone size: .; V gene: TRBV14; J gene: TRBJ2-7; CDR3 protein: ASSWGQGVYEQY
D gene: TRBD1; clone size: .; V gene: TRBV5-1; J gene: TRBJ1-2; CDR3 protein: ASSLEGQGNYGYT
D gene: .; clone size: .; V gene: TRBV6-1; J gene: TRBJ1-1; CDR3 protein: ASSDNRGMNTEAF
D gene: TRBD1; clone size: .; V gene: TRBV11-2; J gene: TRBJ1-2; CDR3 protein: ASSAIQGMSGYGYT
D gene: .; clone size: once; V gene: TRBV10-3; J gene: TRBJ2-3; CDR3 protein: AITEARRTDTQY
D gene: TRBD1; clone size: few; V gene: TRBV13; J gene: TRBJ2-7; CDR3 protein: ASRVNPGTGVGEQY
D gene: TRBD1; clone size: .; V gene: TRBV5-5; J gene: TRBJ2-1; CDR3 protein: ASSWTGLDEQF
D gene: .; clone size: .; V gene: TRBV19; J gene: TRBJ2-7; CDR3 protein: ASSIDRGSYEQY
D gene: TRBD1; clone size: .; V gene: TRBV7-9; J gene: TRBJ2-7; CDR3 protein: ASSWRDRNYEQY
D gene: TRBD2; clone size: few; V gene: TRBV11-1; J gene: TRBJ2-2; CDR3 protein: ASSLRTSGRASGGELF